Sequencing of this T cell receptor (beta chain) was carried out in a study of T cell clonality in common variable immunodeficiency (dated by TCRdb to between 2015 and 2017). CVID samples and control samples contributed equivalent amounts of genomic DNA as sequencing input. For every sample, a 60 bp segment covering the rearranged TCRbeta CDR3 region was amplified and then sequenced. The immunoSEQ assay, a bias-corrected multiplex PCR combined with high-throughput sequencing, was used for TCRbeta amplification. Turning to the authors' computational methods: Each unique nucleotide sequence was treated as a clone and annotated with V, D and J genes, copy number and frequency. Sequences were labeled productive if in frame, and non-productive if out of frame or containing stop codons. Clonality was calculated from Shannon's entropy as previously described. The predicted amino acid sequences of productive clones were used to derive mean CDR3 Kyte-Doolittle hydropathy. Using the R hclust function, scaled V gene usage was clustered hierarchically with Manhattan distance and complete linkage. To assess clone sharing by CDR3 amino acid sequence, 12 repertoires per group were resampled over 100 rounds. Repertoires were searched for approximately 70 published EBV-specific and approximately 240 published CMV-specific TCRbeta sequences. A couple of CVID samples yielding fewer than 10,000 sequences were excluded from analysis, leaving approximately 40 CVID repertoires. Drawn from immuneACCESS, this table holds only the in-frame rearrangements with V and J called that TCRdb kept. Clones are partly lost; checked studies trace under half to an unresolved V gene and leave the rest unexplained. V, J and clone size reflect that table, while D and trimming were determined from the DNA. Listed for this sample are 8,500 to 10,000 clones, none observed only a single time. The ten largest account for under 4.5% of the sample.

Here is what the overall study found, with its caveats: It was noted by the authors that sequencing of the repertoires of T cell subpopulations would be needed to clarify the cause of the increased clonality in CVID. Although equal DNA input was used, an average of about 85,000 unique sequences per sample was obtained for controls, compared with roughly 33,000 for CVID samples. CVID TCRbeta sequences reportedly showed fewer deletions and N-nucleotide insertions and lacked highly modified clones with 13 or more V deletions. Fewer TCRbeta clones were shared among CVID subjects than among healthy controls (p < 0.0001). Patient heterogeneity within the CVID cohort put limits on correlating repertoire features with clinical complications. Compared with healthy controls, CVID subjects showed increased TCRbeta clonality (t-test p = 0.018), a feature most characteristic of about a third of subjects.

There are 13 amino acids in the CDR3, from cysteine to phenylalanine inclusive. Only the CDR3 bases that were read are kept: 30 of them, in frame from base 1. Between the V and J ends, shortened by 7 bases and 3 bases respectively, the junction contains 9 bases. Looking up the germline V gene yields CDR1 SNHLY and CDR2 FYNNEI. Standard criteria, namely reduction of serum IgG, IgA and/or IgM below the normal range together with specific antibody deficiency, were applied for the diagnosis of CVID. There were 44 subjects in the CVID group (around 15 female and 30 or so male), ranging in age from about 9 to 65 years, with a mean age of 40. Both CVID patients and healthy controls were predominantly of Caucasian heritage. All CVID subjects had received replacement immunoglobulin therapy for at least one year at the time of study participation. At the time of blood collection, no CVID subject was ill or was being treated with immunomodulatory or immunosuppressive medication. Heparinized peripheral whole blood samples of roughly 5 to 8.5 ml were obtained from each donor. TCRbeta CDR3 repertoires were sequenced from genomic DNA of adults with common variable immune deficiency (CVID) and healthy adult controls. Diluted blood was subjected to density centrifugation over Hypaque 1077 or Ficoll-Paque for isolation of peripheral blood mononuclear cells. Genomic DNA was obtained from unsorted mononuclear cells using either Qiagen column purification or a centrifugation-based method.

This clone is deemed medium-sized (0.01 to 0.1%). Its cognate antigen has yet to be identified. The read gets to within 3 residues of the CDR3 end, and the germline J gene fills in the rest. The material sequenced was peripheral blood mononuclear cells. In this chain, TRBV2 is recombined with TRBJ2-2; the D gene cannot be named for sure. The sequence derives from a human donor with common variable immunodeficiency. The sequenced part of the CDR3 DNA is TGTGCCAGCAATGGGCAATACACCGGGGAG. The resulting protein is CASNGQYTGE. The whole CDR3 region reads CASNGQYTGELFF.